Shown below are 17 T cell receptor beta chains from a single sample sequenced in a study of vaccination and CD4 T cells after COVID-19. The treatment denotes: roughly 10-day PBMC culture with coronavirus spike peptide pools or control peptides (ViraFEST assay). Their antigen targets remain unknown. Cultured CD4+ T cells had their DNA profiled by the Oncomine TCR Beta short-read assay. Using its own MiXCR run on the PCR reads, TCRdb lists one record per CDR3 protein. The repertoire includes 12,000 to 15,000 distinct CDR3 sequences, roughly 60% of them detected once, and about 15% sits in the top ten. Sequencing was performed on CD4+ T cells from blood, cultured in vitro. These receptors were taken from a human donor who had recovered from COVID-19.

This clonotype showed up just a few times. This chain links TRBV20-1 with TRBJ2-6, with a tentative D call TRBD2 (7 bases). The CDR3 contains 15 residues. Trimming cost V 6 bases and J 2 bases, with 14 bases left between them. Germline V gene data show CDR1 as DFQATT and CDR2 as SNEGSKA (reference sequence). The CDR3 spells CSAIGGGAGANVLTF. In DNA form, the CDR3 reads TGCAGTGCCATAGGAGGGGGGGCTGGGGCCAACGTCCTGACTTTC.

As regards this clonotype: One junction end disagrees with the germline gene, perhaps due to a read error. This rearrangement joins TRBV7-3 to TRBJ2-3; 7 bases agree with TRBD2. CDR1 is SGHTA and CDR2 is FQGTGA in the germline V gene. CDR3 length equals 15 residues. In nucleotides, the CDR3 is TGTGCCGGCAGTATAAAATTAGCGGGCCCAGATACGCAGTATTTT. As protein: CAGSIKLAGPDTQYF.

CDR3 coding DNA: TGCAGTGCCCTCGGGGGAGGATATAATTCACCCCTCCACTTT. It encodes CSALGGGYNSPLHF. J is TRBJ1-6 and V is TRBV20-1; a weak D match, TRBD1 (5 bases). The CDR3 has 14 amino acids. Germline lookup yields CDR1 DFQATT and CDR2 SNEGSKA (reference sequence). Deletions cut 6 bases from V and 4 bases from J, with 13 bases between.

This CDR3 is CAIHAGGPSEAFF. The DNA for the CDR3 is TGTGCCATCCACGCAGGGGGGCCTTCTGAAGCTTTCTTT. The rearrangement joins TRBV10-3 to TRBJ1-1; the match to TRBD1 covers 7 bases. Trimming removed 8 bases from V and 6 bases from J; junction bases left unmatched: 9. The V gene's germline CDR1 is ENHRY and CDR2 SYGVKD. CDR3 length equals 13 residues.

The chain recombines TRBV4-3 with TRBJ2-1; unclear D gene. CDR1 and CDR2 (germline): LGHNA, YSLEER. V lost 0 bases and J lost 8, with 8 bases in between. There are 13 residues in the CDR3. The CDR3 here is CASSQDRYDEQFF. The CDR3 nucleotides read TGCGCCAGCAGCCAAGATAGATACGATGAGCAGTTCTTC.

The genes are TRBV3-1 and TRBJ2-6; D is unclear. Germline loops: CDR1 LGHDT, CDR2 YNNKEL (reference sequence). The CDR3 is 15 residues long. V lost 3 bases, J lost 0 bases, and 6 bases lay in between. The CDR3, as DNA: TGTGCCAGCAGCCAGAAGGTCTCTGGGGCCAACGTCCTGACTTTC. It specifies CASSQKVSGANVLTF.

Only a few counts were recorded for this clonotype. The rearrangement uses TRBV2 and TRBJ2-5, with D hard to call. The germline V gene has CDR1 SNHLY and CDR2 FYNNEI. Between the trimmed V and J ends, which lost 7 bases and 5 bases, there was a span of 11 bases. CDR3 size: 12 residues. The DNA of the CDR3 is TGTGCCAGCAATCGCCCTCGGGAGACCCAGTACTTC. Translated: CASNRPRETQYF.

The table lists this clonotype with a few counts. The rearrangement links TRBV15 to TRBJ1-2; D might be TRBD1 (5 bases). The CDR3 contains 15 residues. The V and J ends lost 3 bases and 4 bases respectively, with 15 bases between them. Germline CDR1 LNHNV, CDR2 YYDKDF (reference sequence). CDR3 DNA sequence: TGTGCCACCAGCAGGGATGCAGGGAGGGTCTATGGCTACACCTTC. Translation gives CATSRDAGRVYGYTF.

CDR3: CASSYSGRRNYGYTF. The CDR3 DNA is TGTGCCAGCAGTTACTCAGGGCGAAGGAACTATGGCTACACCTTC. The chain carries TRBV6-5 and TRBJ1-2; no definite D call. Trimming left V 0 bases short and J 2 bases short, with 10 bases between. Germline V gene lookup returns CDR1 MNHEY and CDR2 SVGAGI. CDR3 length equals 15 residues.

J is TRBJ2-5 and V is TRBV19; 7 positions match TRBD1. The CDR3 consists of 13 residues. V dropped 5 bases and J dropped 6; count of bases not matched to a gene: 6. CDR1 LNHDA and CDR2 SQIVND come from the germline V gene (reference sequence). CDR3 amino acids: CASSSTGEKTQYF. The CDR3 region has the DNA TGTGCCAGTAGTTCCACAGGGGAGAAGACCCAGTACTTC.

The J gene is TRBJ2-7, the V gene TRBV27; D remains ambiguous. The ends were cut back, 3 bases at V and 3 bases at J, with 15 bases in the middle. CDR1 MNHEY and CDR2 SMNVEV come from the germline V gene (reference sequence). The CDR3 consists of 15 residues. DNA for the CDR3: TGTGCCAGCAGTTTTGCGTTCTTGGATAGCTACGAGCAGTACTTC. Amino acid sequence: CASSFAFLDSYEQYF.

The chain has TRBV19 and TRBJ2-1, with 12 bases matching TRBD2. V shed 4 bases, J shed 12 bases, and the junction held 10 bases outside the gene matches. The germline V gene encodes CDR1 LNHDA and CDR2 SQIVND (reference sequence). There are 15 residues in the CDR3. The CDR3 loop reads CASSKMTSGRLGQFF. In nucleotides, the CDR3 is TGTGCCAGTAGTAAAATGACTAGCGGGAGATTAGGGCAGTTCTTC.

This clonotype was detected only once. CDR3 protein: CATSRGQMNTEAFF. In DNA, the CDR3 is TGTGCCACCAGCAGAGGCCAGATGAACACTGAAGCTTTCTTT. The V and J genes are TRBV15 and TRBJ1-1; D remains unclear. The V end was cut by 1 base, the J end by 0 bases, with 6 bases between. The CDR3 has 14 amino acids. Germline V CDR1 and CDR2: LNHNV, YYDKDF (reference sequence).

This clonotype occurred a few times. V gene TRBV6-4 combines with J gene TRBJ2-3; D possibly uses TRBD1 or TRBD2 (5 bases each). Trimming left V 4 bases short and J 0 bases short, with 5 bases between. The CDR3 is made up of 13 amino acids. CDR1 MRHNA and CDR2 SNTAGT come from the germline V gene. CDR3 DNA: TGTGCCAGCAGTGGGGACAGCACAGATACGCAGTATTTT. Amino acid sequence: CASSGDSTDTQYF.

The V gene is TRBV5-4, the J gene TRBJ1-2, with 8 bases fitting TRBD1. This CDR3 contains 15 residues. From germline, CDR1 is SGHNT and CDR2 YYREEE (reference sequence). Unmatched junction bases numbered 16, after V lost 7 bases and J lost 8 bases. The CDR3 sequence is CASHKTTDRGRGYTF. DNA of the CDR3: TGTGCCAGCCATAAAACTACCGACAGGGGAAGAGGCTACACCTTC.

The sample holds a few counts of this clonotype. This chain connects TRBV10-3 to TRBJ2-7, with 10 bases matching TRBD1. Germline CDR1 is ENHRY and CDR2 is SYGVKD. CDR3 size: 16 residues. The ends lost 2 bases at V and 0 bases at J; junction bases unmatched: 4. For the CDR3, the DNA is TGTGCCATCAGTGAGCCAGGACAGGGGGGCTCCTACGAGCAGTACTTC. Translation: CAISEPGQGGSYEQYF.

CDR3 sequence reads: CASRREGLGSTDTQYF. The CDR3 nucleotides are TGTGCCAGCAGGCGGGAGGGCCTTGGCAGTACAGATACGCAGTATTTT. The chain employs TRBV2 and TRBJ2-3; 9 bases fit TRBD2. The germline V gene encodes CDR1 SNHLY and CDR2 FYNNEI. The V segment lost 6 bases and the J segment 3 bases; nucleotides outside the gene matches: 10. The CDR3 runs 16 residues. Full variable domain (rest looked up from reference TRBV2 and TRBJ2-3): EPEVTQTPSHQVTQMGQEVILRCVPISNHLYFYWYRQILGQKVEFLVSFYNNEISEKSEIFDDQFSVERPDGSNFTLKIRSTKLEDSAMYFCASRREGLGSTDTQYFGPGTRLTVL.